This T cell receptor beta chain stems from a study of spatial heterogeneity in lung cancer. About the research overall: At a median of about 22 months after resection, follow-up PBMC samples were sequenced when available. Study observations and caveats: Compared with follow-up, resection was when ubiquitous expanded tumor TCRs appeared in blood more.

Time point denoted: blood at routine non-recurrence follow-up after resection. Researchers sequenced whole RNA taken from tumor, nontumor lung or frozen PBMC without sorting. Points on this clonotype: Its target is not known.

MiXCR, run by TCRdb on the 5' RACE reads, gives a single entry per CDR3 protein. The profile shows 95,000 to 130,000 distinct CDR3 sequences, 10% to 15% of them singletons. Germline V lookup: CDR1 SGHDT, CDR2 YYEEEE. The CDR3 sequence is 13 residues long. The junction had 0 bases not matched to a gene; V was cut back by 4 bases and J by 0 bases. The chain uses TRBV5-6 and TRBJ1-2, with 7 nucleotides matching TRBD1. The receptor was derived from a male donor with early-stage non-small cell lung cancer. The sample was PBMCs, taken at follow-up. The CDR3, as DNA: TGTGCCAGCAGCACAGGGGCTAACTATGGCTACACCTTC. Encoded protein: CASSTGANYGYTF.